This T cell receptor (beta chain) came from a study of blood T cell repertoires in COVID-19. Study details: Italy, Spain and the United States were the sources of the convalescent and acute COVID-19 samples.

The CDR3 runs to 12 residues. V was pared by 3 bases and J by 5 bases, with 7 bases between. Germline assignment: CDR1 MDHEN and CDR2 SYDVKM. Followed longitudinally, the Seattle patients had been enrolled during active infection. The authors' processing: Counts of nucleated cells, estimated from reference gene primer amplification, were obtained. Sequenced by immunoSEQ multiplex PCR; TCRdb stores in-frame clones only, minus some. V and J calls and clone size are those listed in that table; D and trimming were worked out from the DNA. The sample has roughly 200,000 clones, approximately 81% seen once.

The sample was peripheral blood. The rearrangement links TRBV28 to TRBJ2-5, with D possibly being TRBD2 (6 bases). This TCR came from a woman of 80 years or more with COVID-19, enrolled during active disease. CDR3 protein: CASSFLAETQYF. The CDR3 DNA reads as TGTGCCAGCAGTTTCCTAGCGGAGACCCAGTACTTC. Full variable domain (outside the CDR3, taken from reference TRBV28 and TRBJ2-5): DVKVTQSSRYLVKRTGEKVFLECVQDMDHENMFWYRQDPGLGLRLIYFSYDVKMKEKGDIPEGYSVSREKKERFSLILESASTNQTSMYLCASSFLAETQYFGPGTRLLVL.